Here is one T cell receptor beta chain with its context. Here immunoSEQ multiplex PCR was the method, and the copy in TCRdb shows in-frame clones only, minus some. The sample includes 14,000 to 15,000 clones, around 70% of them seen just once. This record comes from a study of T cells after somatic rescue of genetic block. V shed 2 bases and J shed 0 bases, with 14 bases lying between them. The germline V gene encodes CDR1 SGDLS and CDR2 YYNGEE. The CDR3 runs 16 residues. Sequencing input: peripheral blood mononuclear cells (PBMCs). The TCR sequence derives from a boy between 10 and 17 years old. V gene TRBV9 combines with J gene TRBJ1-1; tentative D call: TRBD1 (5 bases). CDR3 DNA: TGTGCCAGCAGCGTTATCAGGGATTCAATGAACACTGAAGCTTTCTTT. It encodes CASSVIRDSMNTEAFF.